What follows describes a single T cell receptor (beta chain). What it recognizes is unknown. V was cut by 3 bases and J by 5 bases, with 8 bases left in between. CDR1 is DFQATT and CDR2 is SNEGSKA in the germline V gene (reference sequence). CDR3 size: 11 residues. This sample is drawn from a study of T cells in Graves' hyperthyroidism and ophthalmopathy. Study results and limitations: Ophthalmopathy stood apart from stable hyperthyroidism in a 13 V-J model. Before onset, ophthalmopathy was predicted by the model a median around 6 months earlier. Expanded thyroid clonotypes (above 0.001) were mostly also found in blood.

TCR beta CDR3 regions were amplified from RNA transcripts. First-round RT-PCR of the TCR CDR3 relied on the HTBI primer set. One entry per CDR3 protein, called by TCRdb with MiXCR from the multiplex PCR reads. This sample has about 570,000 distinct CDR3 sequences; around 45% occur once, and the top ten carry around 17%. Clinicians diagnosed patients from clinical symptoms, serum thyroxine and TRAb, thyroid ultrasound and orbital computed tomography. Sequencing was carried out using peripheral blood or thyroid tissue (not recorded which). The receptor's source is an adult woman with Graves' disease, either hyperthyroidism or ophthalmopathy (not recorded which). The chain recombines TRBV20-1 with TRBJ2-7; D remains ambiguous. This CDR3 is CSASHINEQYF. The CDR3 coding sequence is TGCAGTGCTAGCCACATCAACGAGCAGTACTTC.